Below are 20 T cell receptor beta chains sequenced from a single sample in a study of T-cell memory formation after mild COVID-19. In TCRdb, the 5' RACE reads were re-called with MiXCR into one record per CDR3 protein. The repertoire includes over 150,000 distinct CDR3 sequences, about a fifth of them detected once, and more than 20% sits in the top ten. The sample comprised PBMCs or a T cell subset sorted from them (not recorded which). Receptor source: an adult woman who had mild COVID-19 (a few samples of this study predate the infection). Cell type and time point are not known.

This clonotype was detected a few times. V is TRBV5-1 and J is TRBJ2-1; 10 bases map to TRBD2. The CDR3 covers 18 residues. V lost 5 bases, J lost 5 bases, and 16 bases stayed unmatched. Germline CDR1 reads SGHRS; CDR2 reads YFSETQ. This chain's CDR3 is CASRSLLISGRGDNEQFF. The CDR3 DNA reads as TGCGCCAGCAGGTCCCTCCTAATCAGCGGGAGGGGTGACAATGAGCAGTTCTTC.

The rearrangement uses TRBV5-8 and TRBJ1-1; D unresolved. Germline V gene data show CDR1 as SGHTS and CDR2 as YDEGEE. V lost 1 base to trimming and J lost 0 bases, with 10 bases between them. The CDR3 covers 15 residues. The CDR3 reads CASSLYASMNTEAFF. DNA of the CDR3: TGTGCCAGCAGCTTGTATGCGTCAATGAACACTGAAGCTTTCTTT.

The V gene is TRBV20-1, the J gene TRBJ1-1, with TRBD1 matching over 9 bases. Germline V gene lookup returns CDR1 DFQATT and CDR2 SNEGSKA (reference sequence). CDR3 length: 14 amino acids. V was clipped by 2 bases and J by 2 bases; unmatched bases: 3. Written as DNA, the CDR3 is TGCAGTGCTAGAAAACAGGGGGCCAACACTGAAGCTTTCTTT. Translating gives CSARKQGANTEAFF.

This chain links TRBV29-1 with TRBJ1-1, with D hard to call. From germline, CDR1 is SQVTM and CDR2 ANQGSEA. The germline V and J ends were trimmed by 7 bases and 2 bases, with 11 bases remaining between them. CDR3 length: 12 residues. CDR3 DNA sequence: TGCAGCGCCTGGGTCCTAAACACTGAAGCTTTCTTT. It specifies CSAWVLNTEAFF. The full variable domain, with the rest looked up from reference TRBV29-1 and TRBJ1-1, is SAVISQKPSRDICQRGTSLTIQCQVDSQVTMMFWYRQQPGQSLTLIATANQGSEATYESGFVIDKFPISRPNLTFSTLTVSNMSPEDSSIYLCSAWVLNTEAFFGQGTRLTVV.

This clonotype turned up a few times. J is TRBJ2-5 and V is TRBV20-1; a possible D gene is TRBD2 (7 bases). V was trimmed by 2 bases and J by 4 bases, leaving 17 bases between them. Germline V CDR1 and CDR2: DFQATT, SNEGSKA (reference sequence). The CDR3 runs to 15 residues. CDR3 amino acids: CSARPEGVAGETQYF. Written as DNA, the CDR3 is TGCAGTGCTAGACCAGAGGGGGTAGCGGGAGAGACCCAGTACTTC.

The CDR3 sequence: CASSPPRGSGNTIYF. The CDR3 nucleotides are TGTGCCAGCAGTCCACCCAGGGGATCTGGAAACACCATATATTTT. This chain uses TRBV7-9 with TRBJ1-3, with a weak D call TRBD1 (6 bases). There are 15 residues in the CDR3. Germline lookup yields CDR1 SEHNR and CDR2 FQNEAQ (reference sequence). The V end was cut by 6 bases, the J end by 1 base, with 13 bases between.

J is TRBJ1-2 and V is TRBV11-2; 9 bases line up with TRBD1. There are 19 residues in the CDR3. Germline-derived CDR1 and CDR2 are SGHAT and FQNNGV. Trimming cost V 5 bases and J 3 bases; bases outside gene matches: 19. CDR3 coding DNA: TGTGCCAGCAGCAGTCTTTCCGGGACAGGGATCCCTTGGTACTATGGCTACACCTTC. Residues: CASSSLSGTGIPWYYGYTF.

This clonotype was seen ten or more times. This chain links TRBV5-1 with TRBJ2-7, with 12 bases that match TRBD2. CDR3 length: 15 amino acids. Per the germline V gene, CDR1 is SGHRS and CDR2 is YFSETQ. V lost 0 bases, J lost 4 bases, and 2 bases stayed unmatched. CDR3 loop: CASSLDLAGGYEQYF. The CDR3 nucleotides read TGCGCCAGCAGCTTGGACCTAGCGGGAGGGTACGAGCAGTACTTC. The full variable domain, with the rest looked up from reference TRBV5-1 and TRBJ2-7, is KAGVTQTPRYLIKTRGQQVTLSCSPISGHRSVSWYQQTPGQGLQFLFEYFSETQRNKGNFPGRFSGRQFSNSRSEMNVSTLELGDSALYLCASSLDLAGGYEQYFGPGTRLTVT.

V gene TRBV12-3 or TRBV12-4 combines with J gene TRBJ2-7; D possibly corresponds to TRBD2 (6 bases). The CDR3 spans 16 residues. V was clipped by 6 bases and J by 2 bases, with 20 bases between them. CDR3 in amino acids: CASSSRELLGAYEQYF. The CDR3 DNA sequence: TGTGCCAGCAGCAGCCGGGAGTTGCTTGGGGCCTACGAGCAGTACTTC.

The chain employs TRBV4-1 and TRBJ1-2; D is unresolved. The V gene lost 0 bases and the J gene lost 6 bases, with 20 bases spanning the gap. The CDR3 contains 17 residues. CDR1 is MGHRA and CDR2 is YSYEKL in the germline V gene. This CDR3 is CASSQDRFLGVEDGYTF. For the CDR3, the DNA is TGCGCCAGCAGCCAAGATCGGTTTTTGGGTGTTGAGGATGGCTACACCTTC.

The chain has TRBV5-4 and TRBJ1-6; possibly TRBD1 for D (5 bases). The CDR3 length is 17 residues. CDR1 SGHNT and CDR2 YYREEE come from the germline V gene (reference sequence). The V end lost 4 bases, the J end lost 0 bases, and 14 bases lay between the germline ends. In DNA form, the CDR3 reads TGTGCCAGCAGCCTCGGGGGTTCTAGCTCCTATAATTCACCCCTCCACTTT. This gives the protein CASSLGGSSSYNSPLHF.

The CDR3 coding sequence is TGCGCCAGCAGCCAAGTACCCAATGAGCAGTTCTTC. Protein: CASSQVPNEQFF. This chain joins TRBV4-3 and TRBJ2-1; D uncertain. V was trimmed by 1 base and J by 6 bases, leaving 4 bases between them. The V gene's germline CDR1 is LGHNA and CDR2 YSLEER. The CDR3 length is 12 residues.

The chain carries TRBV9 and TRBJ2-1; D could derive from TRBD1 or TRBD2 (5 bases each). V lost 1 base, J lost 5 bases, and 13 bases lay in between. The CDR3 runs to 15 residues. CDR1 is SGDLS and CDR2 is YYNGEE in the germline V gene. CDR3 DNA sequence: TGTGCCAGCAGCGTATGGGGGACGGGGCACAATGAGCAGTTCTTC. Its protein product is CASSVWGTGHNEQFF. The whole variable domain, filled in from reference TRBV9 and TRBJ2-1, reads DSGVTQTPKHLITATGQRVTLRCSPRSGDLSVYWYQQSLDQGLQFLIQYYNGEERAKGNILERFSAQQFPDLHSELNLSSLELGDSALYFCASSVWGTGHNEQFFGPGTRLTVL.

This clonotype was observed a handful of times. This chain's CDR3 is CASSLGAGSNTEAFF. The CDR3 region has the DNA TGTGCCAGCAGCTTGGGGGCGGGGTCTAACACTGAAGCTTTCTTT. This chain uses TRBV13 with TRBJ1-1; D may be TRBD1 (6 bases). The V gene lost 3 bases and the J gene lost 2 bases, with 13 bases spanning the gap. Germline V gene lookup returns CDR1 PRHDT and CDR2 FYEKMQ (reference sequence). CDR3 length: 15 amino acids. Looking up the rest from reference TRBV13 and TRBJ1-1 gives the full variable domain: AAGVIQSPRHLIKEKRETATLKCYPIPRHDTVYWYQQGPGQDPQFLISFYEKMQSDKGSIPDRFSAQQFSDYHSELNMSSLELGDSALYFCASSLGAGSNTEAFFGQGTRLTVV.

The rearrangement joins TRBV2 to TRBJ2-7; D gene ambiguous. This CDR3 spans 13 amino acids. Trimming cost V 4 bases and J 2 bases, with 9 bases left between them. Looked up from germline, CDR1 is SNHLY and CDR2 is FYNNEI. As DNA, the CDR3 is TGTGCCAGCAGTGCAACGAGCACCTACGAGCAGTACTTC. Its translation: CASSATSTYEQYF.

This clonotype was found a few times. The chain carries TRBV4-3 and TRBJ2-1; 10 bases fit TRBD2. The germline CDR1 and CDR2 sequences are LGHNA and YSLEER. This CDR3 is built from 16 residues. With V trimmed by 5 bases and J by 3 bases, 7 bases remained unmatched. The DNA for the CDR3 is TGCGCCAGCAGCGATCGGACTAGCGGATACTACAATGAGCAGTTCTTC. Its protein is CASSDRTSGYYNEQFF.

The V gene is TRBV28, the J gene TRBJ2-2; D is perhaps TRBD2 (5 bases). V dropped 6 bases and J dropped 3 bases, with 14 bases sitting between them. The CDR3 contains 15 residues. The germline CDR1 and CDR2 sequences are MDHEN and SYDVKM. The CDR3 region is CASRHWTDDTGELFF. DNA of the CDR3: TGTGCCAGCAGACACTGGACTGACGACACCGGGGAGCTGTTTTTT.

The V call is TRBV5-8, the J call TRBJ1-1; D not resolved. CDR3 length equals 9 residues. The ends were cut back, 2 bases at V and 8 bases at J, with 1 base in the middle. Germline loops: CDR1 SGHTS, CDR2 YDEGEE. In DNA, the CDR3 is TGTGCCAGCAGCTTAGAAGCTTTCTTT. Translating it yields CASSLEAFF.

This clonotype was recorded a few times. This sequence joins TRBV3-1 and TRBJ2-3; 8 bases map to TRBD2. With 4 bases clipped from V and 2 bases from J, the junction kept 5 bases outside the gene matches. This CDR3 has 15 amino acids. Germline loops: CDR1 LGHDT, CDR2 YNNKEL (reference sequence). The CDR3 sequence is CASSPTGGLTDTQYF. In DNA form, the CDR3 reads TGTGCCAGCAGCCCTACGGGGGGGCTCACAGATACGCAGTATTTT.

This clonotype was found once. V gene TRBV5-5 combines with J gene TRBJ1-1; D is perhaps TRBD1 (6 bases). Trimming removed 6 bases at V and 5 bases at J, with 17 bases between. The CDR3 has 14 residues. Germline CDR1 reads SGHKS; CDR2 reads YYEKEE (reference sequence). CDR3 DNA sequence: TGTGCCAGCACCCTTTCGGGGGCGGGTACTGAAGCTTTCTTT. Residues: CASTLSGAGTEAFF.